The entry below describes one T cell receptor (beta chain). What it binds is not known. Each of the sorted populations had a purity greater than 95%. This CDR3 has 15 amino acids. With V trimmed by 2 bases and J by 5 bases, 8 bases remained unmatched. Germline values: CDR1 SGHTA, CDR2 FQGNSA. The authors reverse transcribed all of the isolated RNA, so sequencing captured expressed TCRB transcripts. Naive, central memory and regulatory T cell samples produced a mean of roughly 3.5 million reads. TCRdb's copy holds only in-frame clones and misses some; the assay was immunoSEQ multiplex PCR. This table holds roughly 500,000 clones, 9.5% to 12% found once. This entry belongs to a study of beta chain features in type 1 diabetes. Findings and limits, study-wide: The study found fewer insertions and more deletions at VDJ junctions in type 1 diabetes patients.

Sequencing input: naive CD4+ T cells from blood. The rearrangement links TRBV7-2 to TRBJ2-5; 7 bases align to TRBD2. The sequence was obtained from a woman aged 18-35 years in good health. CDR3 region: CASSLWTRGRETQYF. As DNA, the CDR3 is TGTGCCAGCAGCTTATGGACGCGGGGGAGGGAGACCCAGTACTTC.